Given below is one TCR beta chain in context. The data are from a study of cytomegalovirus exposure and HLA in healthy donors. Healthy bone marrow donors supplied every sample. It was with 60 Vbeta and 13 Jbeta primers that the PCR ran. The data were produced by immunoSEQ multiplex PCR, yet TCRdb's version contains in-frame clones alone and is incomplete. Of fewer than 250,000 clones listed, nearly 80% are singletons. Germline V lookup: CDR1 MNHEY, CDR2 SMNVEV (reference sequence). Germline trimming cut 3 bases from V and 2 bases from J; bases unmatched to any gene: 6. The CDR3 totals 15 residues. The specimen was PBMCs. The clonotype originates from a male donor in good health and CMV-seronegative. The V gene is TRBV27, the J gene TRBJ2-5, with 7 bases lining up with TRBD1. CDR3 amino acids: CASSFHRGPQETQYF. The CDR3 DNA follows: TGTGCCAGCAGTTTTCACAGGGGACCGCAAGAGACCCAGTACTTC.